These 19 T cell receptor beta chains were all obtained from the same sample, sequenced in a study of T cell responses to AZD1222 COVID-19 vaccine. The table came from immunoSEQ multiplex PCR; TCRdb's copy has only in-frame clones and leaves some out. The table includes some 170,000 clones, 70% to 90% detected once. The sequencing used peripheral blood, collected on day 0 of AZD1222 vaccination. These receptors were taken from an adult in good health.

The genes are TRBV29-1 and TRBJ2-3; D is perhaps TRBD1 (6 bases). Trimming cost V 6 bases and J 7 bases, with 14 bases left between them. The length of the CDR3 is 12 residues. In germline, CDR1 is SQVTM, CDR2 ANQGSEA. The CDR3 DNA follows: TGCAGCGTAAAGCAGGGGTCGAATACGCAGTATTTT. Its protein product is CSVKQGSNTQYF.

The gene calls are TRBV4-1 and TRBJ1-4; no clear D. The germline gives CDR1 MGHRA, CDR2 YSYEKL. The V end was cut by 1 base, the J end by 3 bases, with 12 bases between. The CDR3 runs to 16 residues. CDR3 in DNA: TGCGCCAGCAGCCAAGTCGGACGGGGATCTAATGAAAAACTGTTTTTT. Its protein is CASSQVGRGSNEKLFF.

The CDR3 region is CASRLGQVISEQFF. As DNA, the CDR3 is TGTGCCAGCAGGTTGGGGCAGGTCATTAGTGAGCAGTTCTTC. The V call is TRBV6-5, the J call TRBJ2-1, with D tentatively TRBD1 (5 bases). The CDR3 contains 14 residues. The germline V and J ends were trimmed by 6 bases and 9 bases, with 18 bases remaining between them. Germline V lookup: CDR1 MNHEY, CDR2 SVGAGI.

The chain carries TRBV10-3 and TRBJ2-1; 9 bases fit TRBD2. Germline CDR1 ENHRY, CDR2 SYGVKD. This CDR3 comprises 14 residues. The V and J ends lost 10 bases and 4 bases, in that order; junction bases with no gene match: 8. The CDR3 spells CATETSGLYNEQFF. DNA for the CDR3: TGTGCCACCGAGACTAGCGGACTATACAATGAGCAGTTCTTC.

This chain connects TRBV5-6 to TRBJ2-3; TRBD2 might be the D (5 bases). Trimming left V 4 bases short and J 5 bases short, with 17 bases between. CDR1 and CDR2 (germline): SGHDT, YYEEEE. This CDR3 is built from 15 residues. This chain's CDR3 is CASSPQMRVVDTQYF. The DNA for the CDR3 is TGTGCCAGCAGCCCACAGATGCGGGTAGTAGATACGCAGTATTTT. The whole variable domain, remainder taken from reference TRBV5-6 and TRBJ2-3, is DAGVTQSPTHLIKTRGQQVTLRCSPKSGHDTVSWYQQALGQGPQFIFQYYEEEERQRGNFPDRFSGHQFPNYSSELNVNALLLGDSALYLCASSPQMRVVDTQYFGPGTRLTVL.

This clone turned up a few times. The chain combines TRBV5-4 with TRBJ2-1, with 8 bases that match TRBD2. Germline V gene sequence: CDR1 SGHNT, CDR2 YYREEE (reference sequence). This CDR3 spans 16 amino acids. V shed 2 bases, J shed 9 bases, and the junction held 13 bases outside the gene matches. The CDR3 coding sequence is TGTGCCAGCAGCTTAAGGTCGGGGGGGCATGAGGGTGAGCAGTTCTTC. Translated: CASSLRSGGHEGEQFF.

This clone was counted a single time. The gene calls are TRBV28 and TRBJ1-2; 8 positions agree with TRBD1. V was clipped by 6 bases and J by 7 bases; unmatched bases: 22. This CDR3 region has 18 residues. The germline V gene encodes CDR1 MDHEN and CDR2 SYDVKM. Written as DNA, the CDR3 is TGTGCCAGCAGACCTGTTGGGGCAGGGGGCGCTGGGTCGGGTGGCTACACCTTC. This sequence encodes CASRPVGAGGAGSGGYTF.

This chain connects TRBV4-1 to TRBJ1-3; D is unclear. This CDR3 spans 14 amino acids. Deletions cut 4 bases from V and 3 bases from J, with 10 bases between. Germline lookup yields CDR1 MGHRA and CDR2 YSYEKL. CDR3 sequence reads: CASSRGAGGNTIYF. In DNA form, the CDR3 reads TGCGCCAGCAGCCGGGGAGCAGGTGGAAACACCATATATTTT.

DNA for the CDR3: TGTGCCACCAGTGATTCCTCCCAAGGGACGGGTGGCTACACCTTC. Translation gives CATSDSSQGTGGYTF. The V call is TRBV24-1, the J call TRBJ1-2; weak D call: TRBD1 (5 bases). There are 15 residues in the CDR3. Trimming took 2 bases from V and 7 from J, leaving 16 bases between them. CDR1 is KGHDR and CDR2 is SFDVKD in the germline V gene.

The genes are TRBV28 and TRBJ1-2, with TRBD1 matching 8 bases. V dropped 2 bases and J dropped 7; count of bases not matched to a gene: 6. Germline V gene lookup returns CDR1 MDHEN and CDR2 SYDVKM. There are 14 residues in the CDR3. DNA of the CDR3: TGTGCCAGCAGTTTAATGGCAGGGGGCGGTGGCTACACCTTC. Residues: CASSLMAGGGGYTF.

This clone was recorded once. The rearrangement links TRBV19 to TRBJ2-1, with D unresolved. V lost 3 bases and J 4 bases, leaving 7 bases between the germline ends. This CDR3 is 13 amino acids long. CDR1 is LNHDA, CDR2 SQIVND, per germline (reference sequence). The DNA of the CDR3 is TGTGCCAGTAGTATCCAGCAGTACAATGAGCAGTTCTTC. Translated, it gives CASSIQQYNEQFF.

The chain uses TRBV28 and TRBJ1-3; D may be TRBD1 (5 bases). With 4 bases removed from V and 1 base from J, the gap between germline ends came to 23 bases. The germline V gene has CDR1 MDHEN and CDR2 SYDVKM. The CDR3 contains 19 residues. The CDR3: CASSSFTPGRGDSGNTIYF. CDR3 sequence (DNA): TGTGCCAGCAGTTCATTCACACCCGGGCGGGGGGATTCTGGAAACACCATATATTTT.

The chain has TRBV6-2 or TRBV6-3 and TRBJ1-4, with a weak D call TRBD1 (5 bases). The germline gives CDR1 MNHEY, CDR2 SVGEGT. The CDR3 runs 14 residues. The V and J ends lost 7 bases and 8 bases respectively, with 17 bases between them. CDR3 in amino acids: CASTPRGEEEKLFF. CDR3 nucleotides: TGTGCCAGCACCCCTCGAGGGGAGGAGGAAAAACTGTTTTTT.

J is TRBJ1-2 and V is TRBV6-5, with TRBD1 as a possible D gene (5 bases). Germline CDR1 MNHEY, CDR2 SVGAGI. The CDR3 consists of 13 residues. V was cut by 6 bases and J by 2 bases, with 10 bases left in between. CDR3 nucleotides: TGTGCCAGCAGCCCCCGACAGAACTATGGCTACACCTTC. This gives the protein CASSPRQNYGYTF.

Of note for this clone: In the same sample, other DNA sequences code for this CDR3. The chain links TRBV30 to TRBJ1-5; D remains ambiguous. V lost 2 bases, J lost 2 bases, and 7 bases lay in between. Germline V CDR1 and CDR2: GTSNPN, SVGIG (reference sequence). The CDR3 is 13 amino acids. The CDR3 region has the DNA TGTGCCTGGAGTACTCAGGGCAATCAGCCCCAGCATTTT. Its protein product is CAWSTQGNQPQHF.

This chain links TRBV14 with TRBJ1-1; D possibly corresponds to TRBD1 (6 bases). The CDR3 loop spans 14 amino acids. V was clipped by 5 bases and J by 7 bases, with 17 bases between them. CDR1 is SGHDN, CDR2 FVKESK, per germline. CDR3 bases: TGTGCCAGCAGCGTTTACCAGGGGCGTTTTGAAGCTTTCTTT. Translation: CASSVYQGRFEAFF. The whole variable domain, remainder taken from reference TRBV14 and TRBJ1-1, is EAGVTQFPSHSVIEKGQTVTLRCDPISGHDNLYWYRRVMGKEIKFLLHFVKESKQDESGMPNNRFLAERTGGTYSTLKVQPAELEDSGVYFCASSVYQGRFEAFFGQGTRLTVV.

The chain is built from TRBV11-1 and TRBJ1-3, with unresolved D. The CDR3 runs 14 residues. Germline values: CDR1 SGHAT, CDR2 FQDESV (reference sequence). V shed 2 bases and J shed 2 bases, with 7 bases lying between them. The CDR3 nucleotides are TGTGCCAGCAGCTTACAGAGAGCTGGAAACACCATATATTTT. Translating gives CASSLQRAGNTIYF.

The chain has TRBV4-3 and TRBJ2-7; 7 positions match TRBD1. This CDR3 is built from 14 residues. CDR1 and CDR2 (germline): LGHNA, YSLEER. The J segment lost 4 bases and the V segment lost 0 bases, leaving 3 bases of the junction unmatched. CDR3 loop: CASSQDLQGYEQYF. CDR3 bases: TGCGCCAGCAGCCAAGATTTACAGGGGTACGAGCAGTACTTC.

This clone was counted between two and nine times. The J gene is TRBJ2-2, the V gene TRBV29-1; D may match TRBD1 or TRBD2 (5 bases each). CDR1 and CDR2 from the germline V gene are SQVTM and ANQGSEA. V shed 6 bases and J shed 7 bases, with 9 bases lying between them. The CDR3 loop spans 11 amino acids. CDR3 sequence: CSVRDVGELFF. CDR3 DNA sequence: TGCAGCGTCCGGGACGTCGGGGAGCTGTTTTTT.